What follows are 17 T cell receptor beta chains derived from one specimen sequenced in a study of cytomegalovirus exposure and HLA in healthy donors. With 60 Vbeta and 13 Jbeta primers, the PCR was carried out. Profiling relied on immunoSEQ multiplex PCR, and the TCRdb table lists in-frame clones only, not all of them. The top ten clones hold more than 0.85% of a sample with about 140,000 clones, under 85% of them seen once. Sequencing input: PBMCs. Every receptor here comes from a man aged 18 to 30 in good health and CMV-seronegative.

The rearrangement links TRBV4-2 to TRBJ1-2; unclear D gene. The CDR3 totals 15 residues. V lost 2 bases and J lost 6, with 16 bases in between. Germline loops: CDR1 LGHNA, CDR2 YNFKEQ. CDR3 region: CASSQPKGGSHGYTF. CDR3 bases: TGTGCCAGCAGCCAACCAAAAGGAGGGAGCCATGGCTACACCTTC.

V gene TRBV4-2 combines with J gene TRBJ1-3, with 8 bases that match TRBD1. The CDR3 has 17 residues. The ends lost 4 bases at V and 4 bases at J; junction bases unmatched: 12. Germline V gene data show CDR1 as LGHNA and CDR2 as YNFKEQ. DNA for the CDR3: TGTGCCAGCAGCCGCATACAGGGGGATTCGAGAGGAAACACCATATATTTT. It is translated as CASSRIQGDSRGNTIYF.

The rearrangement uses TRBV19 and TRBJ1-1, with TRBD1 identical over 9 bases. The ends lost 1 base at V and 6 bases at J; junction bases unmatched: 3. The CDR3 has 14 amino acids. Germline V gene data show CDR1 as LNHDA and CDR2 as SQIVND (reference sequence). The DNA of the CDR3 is TGTGCCAGTAGTATAGGGGACAGGGAGGCTGAAGCTTTCTTT. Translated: CASSIGDREAEAFF. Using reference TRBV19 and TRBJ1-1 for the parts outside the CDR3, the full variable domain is DGGITQSPKYLFRKEGQNVTLSCEQNLNHDAMYWYRQDPGQGLRLIYYSQIVNDFQKGDIAEGYSVSREKKESFPLTVTSAQKNPTAFYLCASSIGDREAEAFFGQGTRLTVV.

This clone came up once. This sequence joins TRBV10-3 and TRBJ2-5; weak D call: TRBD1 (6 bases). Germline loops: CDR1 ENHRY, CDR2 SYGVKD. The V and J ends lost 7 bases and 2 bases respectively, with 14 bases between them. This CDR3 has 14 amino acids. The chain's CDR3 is CAINLDRNQETQYF. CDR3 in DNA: TGTGCCATCAACTTGGACAGAAATCAAGAGACCCAGTACTTC.

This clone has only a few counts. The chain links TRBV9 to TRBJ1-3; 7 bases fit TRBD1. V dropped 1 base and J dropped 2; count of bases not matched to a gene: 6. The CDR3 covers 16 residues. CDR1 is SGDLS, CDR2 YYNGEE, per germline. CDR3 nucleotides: TGTGCCAGCAGCGTATCTTCGCAGGGGGCTGGAAACACCATATATTTT. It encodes CASSVSSQGAGNTIYF.

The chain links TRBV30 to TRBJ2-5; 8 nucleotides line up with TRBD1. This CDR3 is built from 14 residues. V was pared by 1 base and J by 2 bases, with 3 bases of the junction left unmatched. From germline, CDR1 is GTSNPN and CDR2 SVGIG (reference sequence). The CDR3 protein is CAWSDRDRQETQYF. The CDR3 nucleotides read TGTGCCTGGAGTGATCGGGACAGGCAAGAGACCCAGTACTTC.

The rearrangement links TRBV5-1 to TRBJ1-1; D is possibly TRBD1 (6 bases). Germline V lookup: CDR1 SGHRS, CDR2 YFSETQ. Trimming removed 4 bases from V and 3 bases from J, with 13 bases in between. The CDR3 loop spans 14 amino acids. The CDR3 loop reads CASSTPTGDTEAFF. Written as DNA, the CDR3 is TGCGCCAGCAGCACGCCGACAGGAGACACTGAAGCTTTCTTT.

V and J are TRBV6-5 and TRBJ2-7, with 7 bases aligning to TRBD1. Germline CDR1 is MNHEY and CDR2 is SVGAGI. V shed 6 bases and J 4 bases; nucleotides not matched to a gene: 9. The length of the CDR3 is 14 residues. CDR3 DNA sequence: TGTGCCAGCAGACCTACAGGGGTGGGATACGAGCAGTACTTC. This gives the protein CASRPTGVGYEQYF.

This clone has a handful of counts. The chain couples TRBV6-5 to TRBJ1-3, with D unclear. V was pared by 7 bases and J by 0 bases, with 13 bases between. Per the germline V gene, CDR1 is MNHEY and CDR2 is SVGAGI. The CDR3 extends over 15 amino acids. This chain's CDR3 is CASTTVVFSGNTIYF. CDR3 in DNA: TGTGCCAGCACCACGGTGGTATTCTCTGGAAACACCATATATTTT.

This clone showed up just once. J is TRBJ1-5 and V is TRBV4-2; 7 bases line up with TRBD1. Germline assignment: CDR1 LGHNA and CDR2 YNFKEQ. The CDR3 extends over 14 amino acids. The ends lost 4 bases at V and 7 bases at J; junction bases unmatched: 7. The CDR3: CASSPRQGEQPQHF. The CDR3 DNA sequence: TGTGCCAGCAGCCCCCGACAGGGCGAGCAGCCCCAGCATTTT.

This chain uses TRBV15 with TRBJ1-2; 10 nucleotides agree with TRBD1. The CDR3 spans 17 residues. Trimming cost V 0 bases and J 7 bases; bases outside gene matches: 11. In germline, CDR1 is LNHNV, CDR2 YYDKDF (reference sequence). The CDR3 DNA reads TGTGCCACCAGCAGAGATGGGGACAGGGGAGGTTCTGGTGGCTACACCTTC. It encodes CATSRDGDRGGSGGYTF.

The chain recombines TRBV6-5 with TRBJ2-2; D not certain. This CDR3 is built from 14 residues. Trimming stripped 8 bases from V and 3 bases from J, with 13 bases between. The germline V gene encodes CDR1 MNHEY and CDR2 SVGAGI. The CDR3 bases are TGTGCCAGCCAGGCCGAAACCCACACCGGGGAGCTGTTTTTT. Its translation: CASQAETHTGELFF.

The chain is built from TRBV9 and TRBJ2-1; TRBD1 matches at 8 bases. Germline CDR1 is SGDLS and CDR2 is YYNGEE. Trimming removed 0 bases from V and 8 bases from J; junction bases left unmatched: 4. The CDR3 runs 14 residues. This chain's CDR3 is CASSVEDRADEQFF. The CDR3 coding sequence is TGTGCCAGCAGCGTAGAGGACAGGGCCGATGAGCAGTTCTTC.

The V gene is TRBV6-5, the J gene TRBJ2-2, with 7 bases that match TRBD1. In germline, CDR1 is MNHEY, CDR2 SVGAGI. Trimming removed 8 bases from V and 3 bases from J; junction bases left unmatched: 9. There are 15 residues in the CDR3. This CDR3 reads CASSVGTAHTGELFF. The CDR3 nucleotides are TGTGCCAGCTCGGTTGGGACAGCTCACACCGGGGAGCTGTTTTTT.

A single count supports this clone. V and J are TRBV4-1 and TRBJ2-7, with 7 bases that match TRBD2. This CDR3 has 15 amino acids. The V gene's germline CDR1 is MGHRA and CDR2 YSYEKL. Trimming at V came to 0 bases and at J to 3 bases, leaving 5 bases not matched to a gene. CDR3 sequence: CASSQEAGPYYEQYF. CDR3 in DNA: TGCGCCAGCAGCCAAGAAGCGGGGCCCTACTACGAGCAGTACTTC.

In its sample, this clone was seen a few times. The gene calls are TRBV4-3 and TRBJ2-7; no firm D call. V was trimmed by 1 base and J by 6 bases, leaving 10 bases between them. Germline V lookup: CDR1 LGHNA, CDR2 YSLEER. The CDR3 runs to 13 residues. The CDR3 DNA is TGCGCCAGCAGCCAAGCCAGGTGGTCCGAGCAGTACTTC. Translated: CASSQARWSEQYF.

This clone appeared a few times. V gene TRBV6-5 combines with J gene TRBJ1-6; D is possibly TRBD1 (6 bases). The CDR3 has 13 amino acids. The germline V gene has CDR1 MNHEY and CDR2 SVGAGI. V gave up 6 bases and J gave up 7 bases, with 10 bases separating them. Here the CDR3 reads CASSDTGNSPLHF. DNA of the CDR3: TGTGCCAGCAGCGATACAGGGAATTCACCCCTCCACTTT.